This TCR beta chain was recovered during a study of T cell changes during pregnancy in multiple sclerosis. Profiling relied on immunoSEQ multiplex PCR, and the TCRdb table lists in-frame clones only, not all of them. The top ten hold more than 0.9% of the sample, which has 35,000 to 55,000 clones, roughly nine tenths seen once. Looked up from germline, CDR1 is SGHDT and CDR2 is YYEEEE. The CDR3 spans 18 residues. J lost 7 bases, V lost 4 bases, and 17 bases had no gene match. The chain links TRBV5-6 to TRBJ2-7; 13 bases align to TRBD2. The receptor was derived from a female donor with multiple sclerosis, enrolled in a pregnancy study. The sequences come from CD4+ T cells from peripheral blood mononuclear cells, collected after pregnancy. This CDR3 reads CASSQLQLAGGPRGEQYF. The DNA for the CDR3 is TGTGCCAGCAGCCAACTCCAACTAGCGGGAGGGCCGCGAGGGGAGCAGTACTTC.